These T cell receptor beta chains were read from a single sample in a study of blood T cell repertoires in COVID-19. Clones were read by immunoSEQ multiplex PCR, and TCRdb kept only the in-frame ones, dropping some. This sample has just over 35,000 clones, with approximately 78% found just once. The sequencing input was peripheral blood. Receptor source: a human donor in a cohort sampled during active or convalescent COVID-19. The donor label of this sample is uncertain. CDR3s include the opening cysteine and the closing phenylalanine or tryptophan.

v_gene | CDR3aa
TRBV7-6 | CASSPGTGTFNSPLHF
TRBV29-1 | CSVAGSNSNQPQHF
TRBV12-3/TRBV12-4 | CASSSETGTEAFF
TRBV7-9 | CASSLTGTGYGYTF
TRBV30 | CAWSVGLTSYEQYF
TRBV3-1/TRBV3-2 | CASSQAIGGAVEAFF
TRBV7-2 | CASSPRTGELNSPLHF
TRBV18 | CASSPGGGRQETQYF
TRBV6-6 | CASSSRTGAYEQYF
TRBV30 | CAWSKQGVTEAFF
TRBV6-1 | CASSEDWREGYEQYF